Listed below are T cell receptor beta chains from one sample, sequenced in a study of breast tumors, draining lymph nodes, adjacent tissues. TCRdb called the multiplex PCR reads again in MiXCR, with one record for every CDR3 protein. The top ten clones hold less than 4.5% of a sample with roughly 120,000 distinct CDR3 sequences, roughly 21% of them seen once. The sequencing sample was made of axillary lymph node tissue. The origin of the receptors is a female donor with breast cancer. Some clones in this sample may be carry-over from other donors' samples. Both conserved end residues are part of each CDR3. Fields, in order: CDR3 DNA, CDR3 protein, V gene, clone size, J gene, D gene. A D gene is named only where the DNA matches it firmly. Not all rows give a size; the values are once, few, many and, for expanded clones, a class.

TGTGCCAGCAGTTCCCCAGGCGCAGAGACCCAGTACTTC CASSSPGAETQYF TRBV6-5 many TRBJ2-5 .
TGTGCCAGCAGTTACTCGAGAGGAGGTGTAGAGACCCAGTACTTC CASSYSRGGVETQYF TRBV6-5 many TRBJ2-5 .
TGTGCCAGCAGCCAGGGGACGGAATATGGCTACACCTTC CASSQGTEYGYTF TRBV7-3 many TRBJ1-2 .
TGTGCCAGCAGCTTAGGGGGGCAGGGTGGGGCCAACGTCCTGACTTTC CASSLGGQGGANVLTF TRBV7-3 many TRBJ2-6 .
TGTGCCAGCAGCTCAAGGGCTAGCGGACAAGAGACCCAGTACTTC CASSSRASGQETQYF TRBV7-6 many TRBJ2-5 TRBD2
TGCAGTGCTAGCCCGTCCGGGGCAGGAGATACGCAGTATTTT CSASPSGAGDTQYF TRBV20-1 many TRBJ2-3 .
TGTGCCAGCAGCCCCGGGACAGTTTACTATGGCTACACCTTC CASSPGTVYYGYTF TRBV11-2 many TRBJ1-2 TRBD1
TGTGCCAGCAAACAACATGAGCAGTTCTTC CASKQHEQFF TRBV2 many TRBJ2-1 .
TGTGCCACCAGTGAGGGATTTCAAACAGATACGCAGTATTTT CATSEGFQTDTQYF TRBV24-1 many TRBJ2-3 .
TGCAGTGCTAGAGCGGGGGGGCCCTCAGATACGCAGTATTTT CSARAGGPSDTQYF TRBV20-1 many TRBJ2-3 TRBD2
TGTGCCAGCAGCTTGAATCTAAATGAAAAACTGTTTTTT CASSLNLNEKLFF TRBV5-8 many TRBJ1-4 .
TGTGCCAGCAGCCAAAGGGGTAAGCAGTTCTTC CASSQRGKQFF TRBV3-1 many TRBJ2-1 .
TGCAGTGCAGTGACAGGGAACTATGGCTACACCTTC CSAVTGNYGYTF TRBV20-1 many TRBJ1-2 TRBD1
TGCAGCGTTGTGACAGGGGGCGGGAAAAACATTCAGTACTTC CSVVTGGGKNIQYF TRBV29-1 few TRBJ2-4 TRBD1
TGTGCCAGCAGCTTAGCGGCCGCAGGGTCCTACGAGCAGTACTTC CASSLAAAGSYEQYF TRBV7-2 many TRBJ2-7 .
TGCAGTGCTTCCAGGGGGCATTCTGGAAACACCATATATTTT CSASRGHSGNTIYF TRBV20-1 many TRBJ1-3 TRBD1
TGTGCCAGCAGCCAAATTGGACAGGCCCAGCATTTT CASSQIGQAQHF TRBV3-1 many TRBJ1-5 TRBD1
TGTGCCACCAGGGGGCCACCCCCCCTCTACGAGCAGTACTTC CATRGPPPLYEQYF TRBV19 many TRBJ2-7 TRBD1
TGTGCCAGCAGCGCGGACAGCAACACCGGGGAGCTGTTTTTT CASSADSNTGELFF TRBV6-6 many TRBJ2-2 .
TGTGCCAGCAGCCAAGAAGAGCCCCAGCATTTT CASSQEEPQHF TRBV3-1 few TRBJ1-5 .
TGTGCCAGCAGCTACGACAGGGTCCAAGGCTACACCTTC CASSYDRVQGYTF TRBV7-9 many TRBJ1-2 TRBD1
TGTGCCAGCAGTTGGGGAGGGGGTCAGCCCCAGCATTTT CASSWGGGQPQHF TRBV12-3/TRBV12-4 . TRBJ1-5 .
TGTGCCAGCAGGAAACAGGGGATATATGGGAATTCACCCCTCCACTTT CASRKQGIYGNSPLHF TRBV6-5 many TRBJ1-6 TRBD1
TGTGCCAGCAGCGCGACTAGCGGGGGGGCAACGCAGTATTTT CASSATSGGATQYF TRBV9 many TRBJ2-3 TRBD2
TGTGCCAGCAGTGGGGGTCCTAATGAAAAACTGTTTTTT CASSGGPNEKLFF TRBV6-1 many TRBJ1-4 .
TGTGCCAGCAGTTCGGGACAGGGGTTTCGTAATGAGCAGTTCTTC CASSSGQGFRNEQFF TRBV28 few TRBJ2-1 TRBD1
TGCGCCAGCACGCTCGTGGACAAGGGGGGCTATGGCTACACCTTC CASTLVDKGGYGYTF TRBV4-1 many TRBJ1-2 .
TGTGCCATCAGTGAGGGTACTAGCGGCGATACGCAGTATTTT CAISEGTSGDTQYF TRBV10-3 many TRBJ2-3 TRBD2
TGTGCCAGCAGCTTCCAGAAGGGAGTAAAACTGTTTTTT CASSFQKGVKLFF TRBV7-9 many TRBJ1-4 .